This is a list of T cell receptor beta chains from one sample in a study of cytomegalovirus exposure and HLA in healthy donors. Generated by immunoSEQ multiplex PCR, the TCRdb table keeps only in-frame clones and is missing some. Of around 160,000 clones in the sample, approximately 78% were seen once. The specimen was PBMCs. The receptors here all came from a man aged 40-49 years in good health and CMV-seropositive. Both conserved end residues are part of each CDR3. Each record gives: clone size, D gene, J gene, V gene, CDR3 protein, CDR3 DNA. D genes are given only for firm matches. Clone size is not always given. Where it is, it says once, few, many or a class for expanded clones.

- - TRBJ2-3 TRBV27 CASSLLEGSDTQYF TGTGCCAGCAGTTTATTAGAGGGTTCAGATACGCAGTATTTT
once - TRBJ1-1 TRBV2 CASTPGGGLNTEAFF TGTGCCAGCACCCCCGGGGGGGGACTGAACACTGAAGCTTTCTTT
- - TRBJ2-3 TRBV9 CASSVMGDTDTQYF TGTGCCAGCAGCGTAATGGGCGACACAGATACGCAGTATTTT
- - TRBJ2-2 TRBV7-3 CASSLILPSAQNTGELFF TGTGCCAGCAGCTTAATTTTGCCTAGCGCACAGAACACCGGGGAGCTGTTTTTT
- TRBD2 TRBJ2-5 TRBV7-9 CASSLSGSSETQYF TGTGCCAGCAGCCTTAGCGGGAGTAGTGAGACCCAGTACTTC
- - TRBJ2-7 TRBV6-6 CASSYTGEQYF TGTGCCAGCAGTTACACGGGCGAGCAGTACTTC
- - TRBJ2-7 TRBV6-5 CASSYRANEQYF TGTGCCAGCAGTTACAGAGCTAACGAGCAGTACTTC
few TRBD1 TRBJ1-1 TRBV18 CANRDSLNTEAFF TGTGCCAACCGGGACAGCCTAAACACTGAAGCTTTCTTT
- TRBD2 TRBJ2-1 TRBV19 CASASHSGSSYNEQFF TGTGCCAGTGCGAGTCATAGCGGGAGCTCCTACAATGAGCAGTTCTTC
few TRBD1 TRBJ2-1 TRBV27 CASSKGTGQQFF TGTGCCAGCAGTAAAGGGACAGGTCAGCAGTTCTTC
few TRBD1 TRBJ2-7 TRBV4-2 CASSQEDRVYEQYF TGTGCCAGCAGCCAAGAAGACAGGGTCTACGAGCAGTACTTC
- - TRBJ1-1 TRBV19 CASSITEDTEAFF TGTGCCAGTAGTATTACAGAAGACACTGAAGCTTTCTTT
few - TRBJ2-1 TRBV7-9 CASNIGGDYNEQFF TGTGCCAGCAACATCGGCGGGGACTACAATGAGCAGTTCTTC
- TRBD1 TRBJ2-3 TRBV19 CASSRKGQGLGDTQYF TGTGCCAGTAGCAGGAAAGGACAGGGCCTGGGAGATACGCAGTATTTT
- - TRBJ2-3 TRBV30 CAWRGPGTDTQYF TGTGCCTGGAGGGGGCCGGGCACAGATACGCAGTATTTT
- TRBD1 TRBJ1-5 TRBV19 CASSMNTDRGGQPQHF TGTGCCAGTAGTATGAATACGGACAGGGGAGGTCAGCCCCAGCATTTT
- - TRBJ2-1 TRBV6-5 CASTRRGRNEQFF TGTGCCAGCACCCGGAGAGGGCGCAATGAGCAGTTCTTC
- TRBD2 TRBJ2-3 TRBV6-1 CASSGGASGIGDTQYF TGTGCCAGCAGTGGAGGGGCTAGCGGGATAGGGGATACGCAGTATTTT
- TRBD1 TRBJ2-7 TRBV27 CASSWRSAGQGAQQYF TGTGCCAGCAGTTGGAGATCCGCGGGACAGGGAGCACAACAGTACTTC
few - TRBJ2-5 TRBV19 CASSIQGTAETQYF TGTGCCAGTAGTATACAGGGGACCGCCGAGACCCAGTACTTC
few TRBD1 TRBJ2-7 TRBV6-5 CASKDRAYEQYF TGTGCCAGCAAGGACAGGGCCTACGAGCAGTACTTC
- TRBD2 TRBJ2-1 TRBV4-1 CASSLSGPYSYNEQFF TGCGCCAGCAGCCTTAGCGGGCCTTACTCCTACAATGAGCAGTTCTTC
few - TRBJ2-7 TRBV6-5 CASSGAYEQYF TGTGCCAGCAGTGGAGCCTACGAGCAGTACTTC
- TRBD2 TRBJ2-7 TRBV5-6 CASSLVGLAGGKHEQYF TGTGCCAGCAGCTTGGTCGGGCTAGCGGGAGGTAAACACGAGCAGTACTTC
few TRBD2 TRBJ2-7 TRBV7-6 CASSSGLAAVYEQYF TGTGCCAGCAGCTCCGGACTAGCGGCTGTCTACGAGCAGTACTTC
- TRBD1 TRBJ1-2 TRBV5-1 CASSLDPDRVGNYGYTF TGCGCCAGCAGCTTGGATCCCGACAGGGTGGGCAACTATGGCTACACCTTC
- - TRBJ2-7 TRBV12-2 CASRLPLAGPFYEQYF TGTGCAAGTCGCTTACCACTAGCGGGACCTTTCTACGAGCAGTACTTC
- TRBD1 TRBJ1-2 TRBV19 CASSGRTGVNYGYTF TGTGCCAGTAGTGGCCGGACAGGGGTAAACTATGGCTACACCTTC
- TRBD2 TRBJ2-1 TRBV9 CASSSQGGSNTEQFF TGTGCCAGCAGCTCCCAGGGCGGGAGCAACACTGAGCAGTTCTTC
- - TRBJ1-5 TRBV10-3 CAISSGAGQPQHF TGTGCCATCAGTTCAGGGGCGGGTCAGCCCCAGCATTTT
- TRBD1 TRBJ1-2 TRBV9 CASSVQGTGDGGYTF TGTGCCAGCAGCGTGCAAGGGACAGGGGATGGAGGCTACACCTTC
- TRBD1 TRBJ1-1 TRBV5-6 CASSPAGQGLNTEAFF TGTGCCAGCAGCCCGGCGGGACAGGGATTGAACACTGAAGCTTTCTTT
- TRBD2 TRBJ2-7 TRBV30 CAWSVARTRKQYF TGTGCCTGGAGTGTTGCTCGGACTAGGAAGCAGTACTTC
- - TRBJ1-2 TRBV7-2 CASSPWERGTF TGTGCCAGCAGCCCATGGGAACGGGGTACCTTC
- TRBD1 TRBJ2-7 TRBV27 CASSLSGTGIDEQYF TGTGCCAGCAGTTTATCCGGGACAGGGATCGACGAGCAGTACTTC